The 5 T cell receptor beta chains below were found in one sample sequenced in a study of Graves' ophthalmopathy and Graves' hyperthyroidism. Beta-chain TCR CDR3 regions were amplified from RNA transcripts. The authors performed first-round RT-PCR with HTBI primers and then a second-round multiplex PCR. TCRdb fed the multiplex PCR reads into MiXCR, producing one record per CDR3 protein. Among about 400,000 distinct CDR3 sequences, about a sixth were seen once, and the ten largest hold 1.6%. Sequenced material: peripheral blood. These receptors all come from a young woman with Graves' ophthalmopathy.

The sample holds many counts of this clonotype. The chain is built from TRBV6-2 or TRBV6-3 and TRBJ1-1, with 7 bases aligning to TRBD1. The length of the CDR3 is 13 residues. The trim removed 6 bases at V and 5 bases at J, leaving 6 bases unmatched. Germline values: CDR1 MNHEY, CDR2 SVGEGT. The CDR3 nucleotides read TGTGCCAGCAGGCAACAGGGGAGGACTGAAGCTTTCTTT. This translates into CASRQQGRTEAFF.

This clonotype was observed at least ten times. The chain recombines TRBV7-3 with TRBJ2-5, with D perhaps given as TRBD1 or TRBD2 (6 bases each). Trimming stripped 5 bases from V and 1 base from J, with 17 bases between. This CDR3 is 16 amino acids long. Germline V CDR1 and CDR2: SGHTA, FQGTGA. Here the CDR3 reads CASSPLPGAFQETQYF. The CDR3 DNA is TGTGCCAGCAGCCCACTCCCGGGGGCTTTCCAAGAGACCCAGTACTTC.

This clonotype showed up many times. This sequence joins TRBV10-2 and TRBJ2-2; 11 positions agree with TRBD2. V shed 6 bases and J 3 bases; nucleotides not matched to a gene: 9. The CDR3 extends over 17 amino acids. The germline CDR1 and CDR2 sequences are WSHSY and SAAADI. The CDR3 loop reads CASSQSLAGGHTGELFF. The CDR3 region has the DNA TGCGCCAGCAGCCAATCCCTAGCGGGGGGACACACCGGGGAGCTGTTTTTT.

This clonotype was counted ten times or more. The V gene is TRBV6-1, the J gene TRBJ2-2; no clear D gene. The germline CDR1 and CDR2 sequences are MNHNS and SASEGT. The V and J ends lost 0 bases and 9 bases respectively, with 8 bases between them. The CDR3 contains 13 residues. CDR3 coding DNA: TGTGCCAGCAGTGAAGCCCCGGGCAGGGAGCTGTTTTTT. Translated, it gives CASSEAPGRELFF.

The rearrangement joins TRBV28 to TRBJ2-7; possibly TRBD1 or TRBD2 for D (5 bases each). V gave up 2 bases and J gave up 3 bases, with 14 bases separating them. Germline V gives CDR1 MDHEN, CDR2 SYDVKM. This CDR3 spans 15 amino acids. CDR3 DNA sequence: TGTGCCAGCAGTTTACCCAGGGACGGAGACTACGAGCAGTACTTC. Residues: CASSLPRDGDYEQYF.